This section outlines one TCR beta chain sequence together with its context. This sample is part of a study of blood T cell repertoires in COVID-19. Study summary: Donors in the United States, Italy and Spain gave samples during acute or convalescent COVID-19. Sources were T cells, B-cell-depleted T cells, or PBMCs; the material itself was cDNA or gDNA.

Original handling: How many nucleated cells were present was estimated from reference gene primer amplification. Repertoires were generated with immunoSEQ multiplex PCR, while TCRdb's copy carries only in-frame clones and drops some. The V and J calls and clone size come from that table; D and trimming were worked out from the DNA. The sample holds about 120,000 clones; approximately 87% are singletons and the top ten take under 5%. The CDR3 is 17 residues long. Germline CDR1 is KGHSH and CDR2 is LQKENI. The germline V and J ends were trimmed by 2 bases and 11 bases, with 25 bases remaining between them.

This rearrangement joins TRBV18 to TRBJ2-1, with a possible D match to TRBD2 (5 bases). The TCR sequence derives from a man in his fifties or sixties with acute or convalescent COVID-19. The sequenced sample was peripheral blood. The DNA of the CDR3 is TGTGCCAGCTCACCATTGGAGGTTAGCCTTCACGTCTCTCAGCAGTTCTTC. Its translation: CASSPLEVSLHVSQQFF.